This T cell receptor (beta chain) came from a study of T cells in Graves' hyperthyroidism and ophthalmopathy. Study background: The authors collected peripheral blood at initial diagnosis, before any treatment.

This CDR3 is 15 amino acids long. Trimming shortened V by 1 base and J by 5 bases, and 14 bases separated the two germline ends. Germline CDR1 is SGHTA and CDR2 is FQGNSA. The source material, RNA transcripts, was used to amplify TCR beta CDR3 regions. Carried out on the TCR CDR3, a first-round RT-PCR used the HTBI primer set. TCRdb reanalysed the multiplex PCR reads using MiXCR and keeps one entry per CDR3 protein. The sample includes 110,000 to 150,000 distinct CDR3 sequences, over 20% of them seen just once. Those patients with uncontrolled infection, other autoimmune disease, pregnancy or lactation were excluded. The PBMCs were sourced from fresh peripheral blood (10 ml).

The origin of this receptor is a woman between 50 and 59 years old with Graves' hyperthyroidism that later progressed to Graves' ophthalmopathy. The sample comprised blood. V usage is TRBV7-2 and J usage is TRBJ2-5; tentatively, D is TRBD1 (6 bases). The DNA of the CDR3 is TGTGCCAGCAGCTTAGTAGGGGGTCGTGGGGAGACCCAGTACTTC. Protein: CASSLVGGRGETQYF.